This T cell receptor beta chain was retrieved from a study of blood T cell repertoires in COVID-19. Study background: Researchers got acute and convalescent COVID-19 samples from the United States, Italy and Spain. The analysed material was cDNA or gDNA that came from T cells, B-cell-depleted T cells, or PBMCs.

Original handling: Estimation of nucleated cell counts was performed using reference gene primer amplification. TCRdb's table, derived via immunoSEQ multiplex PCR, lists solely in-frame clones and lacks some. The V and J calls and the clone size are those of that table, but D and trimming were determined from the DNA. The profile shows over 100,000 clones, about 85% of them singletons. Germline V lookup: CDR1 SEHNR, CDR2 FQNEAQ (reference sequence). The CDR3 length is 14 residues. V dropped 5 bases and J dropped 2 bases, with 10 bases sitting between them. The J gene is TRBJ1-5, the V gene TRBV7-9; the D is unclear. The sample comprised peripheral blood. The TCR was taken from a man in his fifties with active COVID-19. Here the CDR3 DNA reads TGTGCCAGCAGCCGAGAACGGGGCAATCAGCCCCAGCATTTT. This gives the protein CASSRERGNQPQHF.